The 19 T cell receptor beta chains below were found in one sample sequenced in a study of early T cells in non-severe SARS-CoV-2 infection. MiXCR, run by TCRdb on the 5' RACE reads, gives a single entry per CDR3 protein. The sample contains around 59,000 distinct CDR3 sequences, under 15% of which appear only once. Specimen: whole blood. Source of these receptors: an adult who was a healthcare worker with PCR-confirmed SARS-CoV-2 infection or an uninfected control (not recorded which).

The V gene is TRBV10-3, the J gene TRBJ1-1; D gene ambiguous. The CDR3 length is 13 residues. Germline V gives CDR1 ENHRY, CDR2 SYGVKD. Between the trimmed V and J ends, which lost 6 bases and 0 bases, there was a span of 8 bases. CDR3 DNA: TGTGCCATCAGAAGGGATTTGAACACTGAAGCTTTCTTT. Its translation is CAIRRDLNTEAFF.

This clonotype was detected ten times or more. The chain couples TRBV28 to TRBJ2-7; 7 bases are a match to TRBD2. V shed 8 bases, J shed 4 bases, and the junction held 5 bases outside the gene matches. The CDR3 is made up of 12 amino acids. Germline V gene data show CDR1 as MDHEN and CDR2 as SYDVKM. In DNA, the CDR3 is TGTGCCAGCCGCCTGGGGGGGTACGAGCAGTACTTC. Translation: CASRLGGYEQYF.

This clonotype was counted many times. For the CDR3, the DNA is TGTGCCAGCAGTCGAGAAGGGGCCGGGGAGCTGTTTTTT. This sequence encodes CASSREGAGELFF. The J gene is TRBJ2-2, the V gene TRBV7-9; D perhaps matches TRBD1 (5 bases). The CDR3 is 13 amino acids. The germline V gene encodes CDR1 SEHNR and CDR2 FQNEAQ (reference sequence). Trimming shortened V by 6 bases and J by 6 bases, and 11 bases separated the two germline ends.

V is TRBV20-1 and J is TRBJ2-7, with 9 bases fitting TRBD2. The CDR3 is 13 residues long. CDR1 DFQATT and CDR2 SNEGSKA come from the germline V gene (reference sequence). V was clipped by 6 bases and J by 2 bases; unmatched bases: 5. The CDR3 sequence is CSARLADPYEQYF. DNA of the CDR3: TGCAGTGCCCGACTAGCGGACCCCTACGAGCAGTACTTC.

This clonotype turned up a few times. The rearrangement links TRBV19 to TRBJ1-5; no clear D. Looked up from germline, CDR1 is LNHDA and CDR2 is SQIVND (reference sequence). There are 13 residues in the CDR3. Trimming left V 2 bases short and J 5 bases short, with 7 bases between. The CDR3 bases are TGTGCCAGTAGTATACAGCTTTATCAGCCCCAGCATTTT. Translating it yields CASSIQLYQPQHF. The full variable domain, its missing parts supplied by reference TRBV19 and TRBJ1-5, is DGGITQSPKYLFRKEGQNVTLSCEQNLNHDAMYWYRQDPGQGLRLIYYSQIVNDFQKGDIAEGYSVSREKKESFPLTVTSAQKNPTAFYLCASSIQLYQPQHFGDGTRLSIL.

In nucleotides, the CDR3 is TGCGCCAGCAGGGACAGGGGCACAGATACGCAGTATTTT. Translation gives CASRDRGTDTQYF. The V call is TRBV10-2, the J call TRBJ2-3; 8 bases agree with TRBD1. This CDR3 has 13 amino acids. The germline CDR1 and CDR2 sequences are WSHSY and SAAADI. V was pared by 6 bases and J by 1 base, with 0 bases of the junction left unmatched.

About this clonotype: A read error may be the cause here, since a much bigger clone is one base away. Given the absence of the conserved phenylalanine or tryptophan at the CDR3 end, a read error is likely. The chain uses TRBV7-9 and TRBJ2-1; D is unresolved. The CDR3 contains 11 residues. V was cut by 1 base and J by 8 bases, with 3 bases left in between. CDR1 and CDR2 from the germline V gene are SEHNR and FQNEAQ (reference sequence). CDR3 residues: CASSLGDEQFV. The CDR3 coding sequence is TGTGCCAGCAGCTTAGGGGATGAGCAGTTCGTC.

This clonotype was counted many times. J is TRBJ2-7 and V is TRBV7-9; D unclear. The CDR3 length is 12 residues. V shed 6 bases and J shed 1 base, with 7 bases lying between them. Germline values: CDR1 SEHNR, CDR2 FQNEAQ (reference sequence). The CDR3 protein is CASRGQSYEQYF. CDR3 coding DNA: TGTGCCAGCAGAGGGCAGTCCTACGAGCAGTACTTC.

This clonotype has at least ten counts. V usage is TRBV12-3 or TRBV12-4 and J usage is TRBJ2-3, with TRBD2 matching 11 bases. V dropped 6 bases and J dropped 3; count of bases not matched to a gene: 11. The CDR3 sequence is 17 residues long. The DNA for the CDR3 is TGTGCCAGCAGCCTACAAGGTAGCGGGAGGGTGACAGATACGCAGTATTTT. Translated, it gives CASSLQGSGRVTDTQYF.

This clonotype has ten or more counts. The chain employs TRBV6-2 or TRBV6-3 and TRBJ2-1, with TRBD2 matching over 10 bases. The CDR3 covers 17 residues. Unmatched junction bases numbered 6, after V lost 4 bases and J lost 0 bases. CDR1 is MNHEY and CDR2 is SVGEGT in the germline V gene. As DNA, the CDR3 is TGTGCCAGCAGTTCCCTACTAGCGGGAAGCTCCTACAATGAGCAGTTCTTC. It yields the protein CASSSLLAGSSYNEQFF.

This clonotype came up a few times. The CDR3 nucleotides are TGTGCCAGCTCACTCAGGGGACTTCCCTACGAGCAGTACTTC. This encodes CASSLRGLPYEQYF. V is TRBV28 and J is TRBJ2-7; D is tentatively TRBD1 or TRBD2 (6 bases each). The CDR3 extends over 14 amino acids. Trimming left V 8 bases short and J 2 bases short, with 16 bases between. Germline lookup yields CDR1 MDHEN and CDR2 SYDVKM.

V and J are TRBV7-2 and TRBJ2-2; possible D gene TRBD1, 6 bases. The CDR3 runs 15 residues. CDR1 is SGHTA and CDR2 is FQGNSA in the germline V gene. Trimming stripped 7 bases from V and 6 bases from J, with 18 bases between. The CDR3 sequence: CASTQSGGLPGELFF. The DNA for the CDR3 is TGTGCCAGCACCCAAAGTGGGGGCCTCCCCGGGGAGCTGTTTTTT.

The chain is built from TRBV7-6 and TRBJ2-2; TRBD1 might be the D (6 bases). The V end was cut by 5 bases, the J end by 5 bases, with 18 bases between. Per the germline V gene, CDR1 is SGHVS and CDR2 is FNYEAQ. CDR3 length equals 16 residues. CDR3 residues: CASSPRPQTGTGELFF. CDR3 nucleotide sequence: TGTGCCAGCAGCCCCCGCCCCCAGACAGGTACCGGGGAGCTGTTTTTT.

This clonotype was seen a few times. The chain employs TRBV20-1 and TRBJ2-4; D is ambiguous. The CDR3 covers 13 residues. CDR1 is DFQATT and CDR2 is SNEGSKA in the germline V gene (reference sequence). V was clipped by 7 bases and J by 0 bases, with 10 bases between them. The CDR3, as DNA: TGCAGTGTCCAGACACCAGCCAAAAACATTCAGTACTTC. It translates to CSVQTPAKNIQYF.

This clonotype occurred a few times. V is TRBV5-1 and J is TRBJ1-2; a weak D match, TRBD1 (5 bases). CDR3 size: 15 residues. Trimming left V 5 bases short and J 4 bases short, with 18 bases between. Per the germline V gene, CDR1 is SGHRS and CDR2 is YFSETQ. The DNA of the CDR3 is TGCGCCAGCAGTTCCGATACAGGTTTTCGCTATGGCTACACCTTC. It translates to CASSSDTGFRYGYTF.

The chain couples TRBV30 to TRBJ2-2, with no clear D. From germline, CDR1 is GTSNPN and CDR2 SVGIG (reference sequence). Trimming left V 4 bases short and J 1 base short, with 7 bases between. CDR3 size: 13 residues. The DNA for the CDR3 is TGTGCCTGGACGCCGAAGAACACCGGGGAGCTGTTTTTT. The encoded protein is CAWTPKNTGELFF.

This clonotype appeared many times. The chain employs TRBV20-1 and TRBJ2-7; D is unclear. The CDR3 extends over 13 amino acids. The germline V gene has CDR1 DFQATT and CDR2 SNEGSKA (reference sequence). V was trimmed by 6 bases and J by 4 bases, leaving 16 bases between them. This chain's CDR3 is CSAPPRPYYEQYF. The CDR3 coding sequence is TGCAGTGCCCCCCCTCGGCCGTATTACGAGCAGTACTTC.

This clonotype showed up many times. The V gene is TRBV5-1, the J gene TRBJ2-1; perhaps TRBD2 as D (5 bases). From germline, CDR1 is SGHRS and CDR2 YFSETQ. Trimming removed 6 bases at V and 4 bases at J, with 14 bases between. The CDR3 has 14 residues. CDR3 residues: CASTVGAGYNEQFF. For the CDR3, the DNA is TGCGCCAGCACAGTGGGAGCTGGATACAATGAGCAGTTCTTC.

The V call is TRBV28, the J call TRBJ1-1; D perhaps matches TRBD1 (6 bases). The CDR3 is 15 residues long. From germline, CDR1 is MDHEN and CDR2 SYDVKM. Trimming left V 7 bases short and J 3 bases short, with 18 bases between. The CDR3 nucleotides are TGTGCCAGCACCTCAATGGGGGCCGGAGACACTGAAGCTTTCTTT. It codes for CASTSMGAGDTEAFF.